This TCR beta chain was sequenced for a study of radiotherapy plus CTLA-4 blockade in lung cancer. Regarding the study as a whole: Per reports, early blood T cell clone dynamics, plus interferon-beta, forecast response most strongly.

The V end was cut by 3 bases, the J end by 2 bases, with 8 bases between. Per germline, CDR1 WSHSY and CDR2 SAAADI. The CDR3 totals 13 residues. Profiled with immunoSEQ multiplex PCR; TCRdb holds only in-frame clones, not every one. Of 120,000 or so clones in the sample, 80% to 90% were seen once. This clone was counted a single time. Antigen unknown. This chain joins TRBV10-2 and TRBJ2-7, with D uncertain. The receptor was isolated from a human donor with non-small cell lung cancer that progressed on radiotherapy plus ipilimumab. The source material was peripheral blood, sampled from a patient treated with radiotherapy plus ipilimumab. The CDR3 here is CASSEGRAYEQYF. The CDR3 DNA reads as TGCGCCAGCAGTGAAGGCCGAGCCTACGAGCAGTACTTC.